The clone carrying this T cell receptor (beta chain) was counted between two and nine times. What it recognizes is unknown. The sample comes from a study of T cell repertoires in cytomegalovirus infection. Study overall: Shared public TCR beta signatures pointed to both CMV infection and a matching HLA type.

Points from the study as a whole: What dominated the ex vivo response were HLA-C-restricted CMV-specific TCR beta clonotypes. Cumulated frequencies of public TCR beta families served to identify carriers of CMV plus the relevant HLA.

Germline assignment: CDR1 SGHDN and CDR2 FVKESK. V was shortened by 0 bases and J by 7 bases, with 12 bases between the two germline ends. This CDR3 region has 15 residues. MiXCR, run by TCRdb on the reads, gives a single entry per CDR3 protein. In the table there are roughly 600,000 distinct CDR3 sequences, roughly 24% of which are singletons. Material for sequencing was CD8+ T cells from PBMCs. The V call is TRBV14, the J call TRBJ2-2; the D gene is possibly TRBD1 (5 bases). This receptor was obtained from a human donor in good health (CMV status not recorded). Some clones in this sample may be carry-over from other donors' samples. The CDR3 here is CASSQEAREGGELFF. In nucleotides, the CDR3 is TGTGCCAGCAGCCAAGAAGCCAGGGAAGGCGGGGAGCTGTTTTTT.